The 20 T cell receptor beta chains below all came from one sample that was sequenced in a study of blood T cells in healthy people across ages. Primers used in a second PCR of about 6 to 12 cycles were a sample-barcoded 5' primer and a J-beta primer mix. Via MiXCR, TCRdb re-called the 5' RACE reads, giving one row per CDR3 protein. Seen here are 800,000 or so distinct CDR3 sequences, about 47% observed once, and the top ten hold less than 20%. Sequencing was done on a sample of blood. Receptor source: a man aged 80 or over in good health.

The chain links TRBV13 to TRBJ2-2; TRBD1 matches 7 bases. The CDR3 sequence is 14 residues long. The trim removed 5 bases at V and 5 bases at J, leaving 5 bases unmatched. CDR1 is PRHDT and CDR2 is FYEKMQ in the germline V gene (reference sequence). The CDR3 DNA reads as TGTGCCAGCAGCGAGGGACAGCAAACCGGGGAGCTGTTTTTT. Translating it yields CASSEGQQTGELFF. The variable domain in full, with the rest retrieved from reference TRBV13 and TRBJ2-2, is AAGVIQSPRHLIKEKRETATLKCYPIPRHDTVYWYQQGPGQDPQFLISFYEKMQSDKGSIPDRFSAQQFSDYHSELNMSSLELGDSALYFCASSEGQQTGELFFGEGSRLTVL.

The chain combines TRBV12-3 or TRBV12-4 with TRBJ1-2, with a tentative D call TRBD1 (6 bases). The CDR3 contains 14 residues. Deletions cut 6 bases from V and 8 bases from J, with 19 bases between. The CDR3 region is CASRPQGSGSGYTF. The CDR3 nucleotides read TGTGCCAGCAGACCACAGGGCTCTGGATCGGGCTACACCTTC.

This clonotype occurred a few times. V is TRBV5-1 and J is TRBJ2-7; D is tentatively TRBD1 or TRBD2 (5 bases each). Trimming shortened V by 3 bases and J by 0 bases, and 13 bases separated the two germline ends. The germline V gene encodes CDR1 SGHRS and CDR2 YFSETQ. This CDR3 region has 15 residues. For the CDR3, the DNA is TGCGCCAGCAGCTCAACCGGGACGGTCTCCTACGAGCAGTACTTC. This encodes CASSSTGTVSYEQYF.

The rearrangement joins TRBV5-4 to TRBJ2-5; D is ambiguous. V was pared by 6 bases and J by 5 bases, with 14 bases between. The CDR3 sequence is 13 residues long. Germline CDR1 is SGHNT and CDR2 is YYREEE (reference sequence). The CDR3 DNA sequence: TGTGCCAGCATTCCCGGAGATGAGGAGACCCAGTACTTC. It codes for CASIPGDEETQYF.

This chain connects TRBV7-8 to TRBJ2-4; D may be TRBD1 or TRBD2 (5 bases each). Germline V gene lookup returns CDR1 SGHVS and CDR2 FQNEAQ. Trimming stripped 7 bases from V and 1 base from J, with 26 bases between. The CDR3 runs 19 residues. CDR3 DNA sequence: TGTGCCAGCACCCCCGGGAAGGGGTTAGCCAGTGGGGCCAAAAACATTCAGTACTTC. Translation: CASTPGKGLASGAKNIQYF.

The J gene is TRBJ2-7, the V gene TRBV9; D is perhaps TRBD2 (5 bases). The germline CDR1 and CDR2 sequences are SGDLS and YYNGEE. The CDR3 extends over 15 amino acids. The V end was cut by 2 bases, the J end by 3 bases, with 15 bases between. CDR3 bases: TGTGCCAGCAGCGTCGGCCTAGCAGCTATCTACGAGCAGTACTTC. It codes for CASSVGLAAIYEQYF.

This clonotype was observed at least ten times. The DNA of the CDR3 is TGTGCCAGCAGCTTAGCGTCTACCAAAGAGACCCAGTACTTC. This encodes CASSLASTKETQYF. The rearrangement uses TRBV11-2 and TRBJ2-5; D gene ambiguous. Germline loops: CDR1 SGHAT, CDR2 FQNNGV. V was cut by 1 base and J by 3 bases, with 9 bases left in between. This CDR3 is 14 amino acids long.

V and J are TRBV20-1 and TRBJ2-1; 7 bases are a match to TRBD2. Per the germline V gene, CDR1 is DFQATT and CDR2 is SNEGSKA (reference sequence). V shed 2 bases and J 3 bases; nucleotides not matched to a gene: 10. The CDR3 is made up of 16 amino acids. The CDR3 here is CSARSIGAGNYNEQFF. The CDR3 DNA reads TGCAGTGCTAGAAGTATTGGAGCGGGAAACTACAATGAGCAGTTCTTC.

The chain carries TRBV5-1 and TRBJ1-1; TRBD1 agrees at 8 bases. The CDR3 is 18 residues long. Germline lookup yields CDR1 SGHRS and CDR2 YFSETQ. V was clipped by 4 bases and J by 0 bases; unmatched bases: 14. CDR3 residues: CASSRSGQGRLMNTEAFF. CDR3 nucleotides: TGCGCCAGCAGCCGGAGCGGACAGGGTCGACTTATGAACACTGAAGCTTTCTTT.

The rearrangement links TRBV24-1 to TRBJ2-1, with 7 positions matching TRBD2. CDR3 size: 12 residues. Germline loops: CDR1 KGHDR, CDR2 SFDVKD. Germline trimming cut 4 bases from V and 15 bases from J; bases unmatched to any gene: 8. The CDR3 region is CATSEWGGRVFF. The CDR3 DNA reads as TGTGCCACCAGTGAGTGGGGGGGAAGGGTGTTCTTC.

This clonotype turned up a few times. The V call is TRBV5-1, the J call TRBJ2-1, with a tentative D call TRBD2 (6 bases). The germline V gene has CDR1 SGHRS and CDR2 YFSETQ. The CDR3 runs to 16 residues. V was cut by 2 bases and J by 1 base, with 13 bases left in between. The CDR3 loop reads CASSFETGRSYNEQFF. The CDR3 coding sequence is TGCGCCAGCAGCTTCGAGACCGGGAGATCCTACAATGAGCAGTTCTTC.

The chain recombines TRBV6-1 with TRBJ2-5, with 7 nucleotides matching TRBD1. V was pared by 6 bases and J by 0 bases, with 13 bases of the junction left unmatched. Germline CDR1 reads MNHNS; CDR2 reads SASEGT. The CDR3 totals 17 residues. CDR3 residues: CASSQNPTGNNQETQYF. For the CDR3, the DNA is TGTGCCAGCAGCCAAAACCCGACAGGGAATAACCAAGAGACCCAGTACTTC.

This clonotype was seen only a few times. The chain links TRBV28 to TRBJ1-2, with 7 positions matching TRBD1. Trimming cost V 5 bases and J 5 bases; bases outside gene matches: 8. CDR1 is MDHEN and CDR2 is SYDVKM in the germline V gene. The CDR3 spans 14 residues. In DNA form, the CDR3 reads TGTGCCAGCAGTCCGACAGGGAGAGGATATGGCTACACCTTC. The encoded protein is CASSPTGRGYGYTF.

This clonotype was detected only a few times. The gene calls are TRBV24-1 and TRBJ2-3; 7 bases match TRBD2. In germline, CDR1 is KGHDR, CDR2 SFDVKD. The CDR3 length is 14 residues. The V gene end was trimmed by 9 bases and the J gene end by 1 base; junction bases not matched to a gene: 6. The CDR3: CATWGGKGTDTQYF. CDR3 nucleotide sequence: TGTGCCACCTGGGGGGGGAAGGGCACAGATACGCAGTATTTT.

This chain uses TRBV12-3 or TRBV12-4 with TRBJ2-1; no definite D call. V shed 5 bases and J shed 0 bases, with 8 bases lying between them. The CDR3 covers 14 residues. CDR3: CASSVKGSYNEQFF. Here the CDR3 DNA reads TGTGCCAGCAGTGTTAAGGGCTCCTACAATGAGCAGTTCTTC.

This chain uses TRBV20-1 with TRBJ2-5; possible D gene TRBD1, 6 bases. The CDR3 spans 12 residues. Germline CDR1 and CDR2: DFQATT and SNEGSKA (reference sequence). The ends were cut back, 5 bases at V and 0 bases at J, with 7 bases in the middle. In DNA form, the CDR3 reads TGCAGTGCTTGGACAGACCAAGAGACCCAGTACTTC. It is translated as CSAWTDQETQYF.

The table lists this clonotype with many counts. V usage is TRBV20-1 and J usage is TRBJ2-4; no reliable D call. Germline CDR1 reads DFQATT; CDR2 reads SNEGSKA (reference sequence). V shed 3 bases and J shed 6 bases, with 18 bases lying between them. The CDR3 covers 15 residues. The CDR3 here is CSASFPPERTNIQYF. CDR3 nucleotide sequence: TGCAGTGCTAGCTTTCCCCCAGAGAGGACAAACATTCAGTACTTC.

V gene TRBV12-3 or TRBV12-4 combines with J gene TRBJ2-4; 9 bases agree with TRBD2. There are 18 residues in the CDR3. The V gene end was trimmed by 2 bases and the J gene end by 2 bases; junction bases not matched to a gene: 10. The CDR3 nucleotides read TGTGCCAGCAGTTTAATGGCTAGCGGGGCAAGGCCCAAAAACATTCAGTACTTC. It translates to CASSLMASGARPKNIQYF.

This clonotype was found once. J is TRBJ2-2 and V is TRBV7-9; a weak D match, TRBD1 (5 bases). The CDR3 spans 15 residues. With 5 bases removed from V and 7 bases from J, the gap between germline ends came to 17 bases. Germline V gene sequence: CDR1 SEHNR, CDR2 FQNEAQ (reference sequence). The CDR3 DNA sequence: TGTGCCAGCAGCATGGACGTACCAAGGGGCGGGGAGCTGTTTTTT. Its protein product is CASSMDVPRGGELFF.

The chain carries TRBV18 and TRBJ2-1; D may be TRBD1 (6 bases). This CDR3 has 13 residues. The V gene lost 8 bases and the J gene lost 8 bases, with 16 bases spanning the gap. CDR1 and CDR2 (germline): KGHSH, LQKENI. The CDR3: CASAHRDKDEQFF. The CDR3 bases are TGTGCCAGCGCACACCGGGACAAGGATGAGCAGTTCTTC.